The 7 T cell receptor beta chains below all came from one sample that was sequenced in a study of OX40 agonist ivuxolimab in advanced cancers. Some clones are missing from TCRdb's copy, which holds only in-frame ones; the method was immunoSEQ multiplex PCR. The sample lists some 33,000 clones, approximately 89% occurring once. The sample consisted of CD4+ or CD8+ T cells sorted from blood, taken in a trial of the OX40 agonist ivuxolimab. The receptors shown here come from an adult with an advanced solid tumor such as melanoma, head and neck, liver or kidney cancer.

This rearrangement joins TRBV28 to TRBJ1-5; TRBD1 matches at 9 bases. Looked up from germline, CDR1 is MDHEN and CDR2 is SYDVKM. CDR3 length equals 14 residues. With 7 bases clipped from V and 5 bases from J, the junction kept 6 bases outside the gene matches. Written as DNA, the CDR3 is TGTGCCAGCACCCGGACAGGGGCGGATCAGCCCCAGCATTTT. This gives the protein CASTRTGADQPQHF.

The rearrangement joins TRBV6-1 to TRBJ2-1; D gene unclear. V gave up 0 bases and J gave up 1 base, with 16 bases separating them. Per the germline V gene, CDR1 is MNHNS and CDR2 is SASEGT. The CDR3 spans 18 residues. The CDR3 region has the DNA TGTGCCAGCAGTGAAGCTCCCTGGGTGGATGGTTCCTACAATGAGCAGTTCTTC. Encoded protein: CASSEAPWVDGSYNEQFF.

The chain joins TRBV14 to TRBJ2-7; a weak D match, TRBD1 (6 bases). Per germline, CDR1 SGHDN and CDR2 FVKESK. Between the trimmed V and J ends, which lost 3 bases and 2 bases, there was a span of 23 bases. The length of the CDR3 is 18 residues. CDR3 residues: CASSHPTGQPIQPYEQYF. CDR3 nucleotides: TGTGCCAGCAGCCATCCCACGGGACAACCTATTCAACCCTACGAGCAGTACTTC.

The V call is TRBV2, the J call TRBJ1-4; TRBD1 aligns across 7 bases. Germline trimming cut 3 bases from V and 9 bases from J; bases unmatched to any gene: 16. The germline gives CDR1 SNHLY, CDR2 FYNNEI. The CDR3 length is 17 residues. CDR3 DNA sequence: TGTGCCAGCAGTGAGGGCTCAGGGACAGCCCTCCGGCAAAAACTGTTTTTT. Translation gives CASSEGSGTALRQKLFF.

This clone was found once. This rearrangement joins TRBV19 to TRBJ1-2; D is uncertain. Trimming took off 3 bases at V and 7 bases at J, with 6 bases between the two ends. In germline, CDR1 is LNHDA, CDR2 SQIVND (reference sequence). This CDR3 is built from 11 residues. The CDR3 reads CASSIPAGYTF. CDR3 nucleotide sequence: TGTGCCAGTAGTATTCCGGCTGGCTACACCTTC.

By share, this clone counts as large. The J gene is TRBJ2-7, the V gene TRBV19; possible D gene TRBD2, 5 bases. This CDR3 spans 16 amino acids. Per germline, CDR1 LNHDA and CDR2 SQIVND (reference sequence). V lost 2 bases and J lost 4, with 18 bases in between. The CDR3 bases are TGTGCCAGTAGTATACTCGGCGGCGGAGAGCGGTACGAGCAGTACTTC. It yields the protein CASSILGGGERYEQYF. Combining the CDR3 with reference TRBV19 and TRBJ2-7 gives the whole variable domain DGGITQSPKYLFRKEGQNVTLSCEQNLNHDAMYWYRQDPGQGLRLIYYSQIVNDFQKGDIAEGYSVSREKKESFPLTVTSAQKNPTAFYLCASSILGGGERYEQYFGPGTRLTVT.

The chain links TRBV6-1 to TRBJ2-3, with D unresolved. This CDR3 spans 14 amino acids. Germline V gene sequence: CDR1 MNHNS, CDR2 SASEGT. V was clipped by 2 bases and J by 1 base, with 7 bases between them. CDR3 DNA: TGTGCCAGCAGTGAAAGGCAGGGCACAGATACGCAGTATTTT. Translated, it gives CASSERQGTDTQYF.